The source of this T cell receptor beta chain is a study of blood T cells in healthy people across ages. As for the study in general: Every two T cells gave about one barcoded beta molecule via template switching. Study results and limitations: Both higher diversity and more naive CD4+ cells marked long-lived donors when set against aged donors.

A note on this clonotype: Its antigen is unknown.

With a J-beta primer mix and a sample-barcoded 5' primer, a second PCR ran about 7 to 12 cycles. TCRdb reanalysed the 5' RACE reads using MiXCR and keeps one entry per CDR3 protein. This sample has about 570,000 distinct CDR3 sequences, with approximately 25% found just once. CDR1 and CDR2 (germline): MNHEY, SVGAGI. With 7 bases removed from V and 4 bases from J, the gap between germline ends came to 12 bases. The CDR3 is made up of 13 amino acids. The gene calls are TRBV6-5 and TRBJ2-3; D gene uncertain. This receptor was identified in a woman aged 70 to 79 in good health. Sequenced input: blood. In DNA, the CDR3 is TGTGCCAGCAAGAACCCCTGGGCAGATACGCAGTATTTT. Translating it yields CASKNPWADTQYF.